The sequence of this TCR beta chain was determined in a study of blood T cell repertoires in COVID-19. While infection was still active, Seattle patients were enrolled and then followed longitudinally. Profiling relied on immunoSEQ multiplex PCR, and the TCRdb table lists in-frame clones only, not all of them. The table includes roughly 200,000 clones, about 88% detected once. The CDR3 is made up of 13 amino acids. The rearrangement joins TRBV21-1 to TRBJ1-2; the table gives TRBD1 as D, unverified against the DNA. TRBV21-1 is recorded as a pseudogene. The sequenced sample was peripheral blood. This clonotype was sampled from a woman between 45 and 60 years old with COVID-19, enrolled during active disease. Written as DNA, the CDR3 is TGTGCCAGCAGTGGTACAGGTTATTATGGCTACACCTTC. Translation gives CASSGTGYYGYTF.